These 21 T cell receptor beta chains were sequenced from one sample in a study of blood T cell repertoires in COVID-19. The data were produced by immunoSEQ multiplex PCR, yet TCRdb's version contains in-frame clones alone and is incomplete. The table records roughly 250,000 clones, 80% to 90% of them present only once. The specimen sequenced was PBMCs or T cells enriched from blood (not recorded which). Receptors were obtained from a woman between 18 and 30 years old who had recovered from COVID-19.

This clone was observed a single time. The V call is TRBV6-2 or TRBV6-3, the J call TRBJ2-5, with 9 nucleotides matching TRBD2. The junction had 9 bases not matched to a gene; V was cut back by 6 bases and J by 1 base. Germline-derived CDR1 and CDR2 are MNHEY and SVGEGT. CDR3 size: 16 residues. This CDR3 is CASSPIAGDTQETQYF. CDR3 DNA: TGTGCCAGCAGCCCTATAGCGGGGGATACCCAAGAGACCCAGTACTTC.

The chain carries TRBV19 and TRBJ1-2, with no clear D. V lost 6 bases to trimming and J lost 8 bases, with 13 bases between them. From germline, CDR1 is LNHDA and CDR2 SQIVND (reference sequence). The CDR3 runs 12 residues. CDR3 nucleotide sequence: TGTGCCAGTAGGCTGGAGGTTGGCGGCTACACCTTC. This gives the protein CASRLEVGGYTF.

The chain joins TRBV19 to TRBJ1-5, with D possibly matching TRBD1 (5 bases). V lost 2 bases and J 6 bases, leaving 17 bases between the germline ends. Germline CDR1 reads LNHDA; CDR2 reads SQIVND (reference sequence). There are 16 residues in the CDR3. CDR3 DNA sequence: TGTGCCAGTAGTATAAGAGAAGGCAGGGTTCGTCAGCCCCAGCATTTT. Translation: CASSIREGRVRQPQHF.

The chain joins TRBV29-1 to TRBJ1-1; D is undetermined. The CDR3 is 12 residues long. Trimming pared 7 bases from V and 1 base from J, leaving 10 bases between. In germline, CDR1 is SQVTM, CDR2 ANQGSEA. In DNA form, the CDR3 reads TGCAGCGGCTTGGGCGAGAACACTGAAGCTTTCTTT. It is translated as CSGLGENTEAFF.

The chain employs TRBV12-5 and TRBJ1-1; no definite D call. Germline lookup yields CDR1 LGHNT and CDR2 FRNRAP. Deletions cut 1 base from V and 5 bases from J, with 17 bases between. This CDR3 comprises 16 residues. CDR3 nucleotide sequence: TGTGCTAGTGGTTTGGATTTGGGAGGAGCGTTAACTGAAGCTTTCTTT. Amino acids: CASGLDLGGALTEAFF.

This chain uses TRBV6-5 with TRBJ1-2; D is possibly TRBD1 (5 bases). This CDR3 has 15 amino acids. Between the trimmed V and J ends, which lost 7 bases and 4 bases, there was a span of 19 bases. Germline loops: CDR1 MNHEY, CDR2 SVGAGI. This CDR3 is CASNGRGGIGYGYTF. The CDR3 region has the DNA TGTGCCAGCAATGGGAGGGGAGGGATCGGCTATGGCTACACCTTC.

In its sample, this clone was seen a few times. The chain employs TRBV7-2 and TRBJ2-2; no clear D. The V and J ends lost 6 bases and 2 bases respectively, with 13 bases between them. The CDR3 is 15 amino acids. CDR1 and CDR2 from the germline V gene are SGHTA and FQGNSA. CDR3 nucleotides: TGTGCCAGCAGACCCCGACTCGCCAACACCGGGGAGCTGTTTTTT. Its translation is CASRPRLANTGELFF. The full variable domain, completed using reference TRBV7-2 and TRBJ2-2, is GAGVSQSPSNKVTEKGKDVELRCDPISGHTALYWYRQSLGQGLEFLIYFQGNSAPDKSGLPSDRFSAERTGGSVSTLTIQRTQQEDSAVYLCASRPRLANTGELFFGEGSRLTVL.

This rearrangement joins TRBV28 to TRBJ1-6, with 9 bases that match TRBD1. CDR1 and CDR2 (germline): MDHEN, SYDVKM. V shed 3 bases and J 10 bases; nucleotides not matched to a gene: 4. The CDR3 contains 14 residues. The CDR3, as DNA: TGTGCCAGCAGTTTCGGACAGGGGAACTCACCCCTCCACTTT. It translates to CASSFGQGNSPLHF. Full variable domain (remainder filled in from reference TRBV28 and TRBJ1-6): DVKVTQSSRYLVKRTGEKVFLECVQDMDHENMFWYRQDPGLGLRLIYFSYDVKMKEKGDIPEGYSVSREKKERFSLILESASTNQTSMYLCASSFGQGNSPLHFGNGTRLTVT.

The genes are TRBV11-2 and TRBJ1-1, with a tentative D call TRBD1 (5 bases). This CDR3 contains 13 residues. Per germline, CDR1 SGHAT and CDR2 FQNNGV. V was trimmed by 1 base and J by 5 bases, leaving 8 bases between them. The CDR3 nucleotides are TGTGCCAGCAGCTTAGCGGGGGGAACTGAAGCTTTCTTT. It is translated as CASSLAGGTEAFF.

V usage is TRBV18 and J usage is TRBJ1-4, with D perhaps matching TRBD1 (6 bases). CDR3 length: 14 residues. The V gene lost 3 bases and the J gene lost 7 bases, with 12 bases spanning the gap. CDR1 is KGHSH and CDR2 is LQKENI in the germline V gene. In nucleotides, the CDR3 is TGTGCCAGCTCACCCCGGGGGGCGTCTGAAAAACTGTTTTTT. This encodes CASSPRGASEKLFF.

A word on this clone: Other DNA variants within this sample encode the same CDR3. The V call is TRBV5-6, the J call TRBJ1-2; D uncertain. The V end was cut by 5 bases, the J end by 4 bases, with 12 bases between. The CDR3 has 13 amino acids. CDR1 is SGHDT, CDR2 YYEEEE, per germline. The CDR3 region is CASSPPGIYGYTF. The CDR3 DNA follows: TGTGCCAGCAGTCCCCCGGGGATCTATGGCTACACCTTC.

This chain joins TRBV19 and TRBJ2-1; TRBD1 agrees at 7 bases. The CDR3 is made up of 15 amino acids. Germline lookup yields CDR1 LNHDA and CDR2 SQIVND (reference sequence). The ends lost 1 base at V and 7 bases at J; junction bases unmatched: 7. The CDR3 sequence: CASSIAPRGTNEQFF. In DNA, the CDR3 is TGTGCCAGTAGTATAGCCCCCAGGGGGACAAATGAGCAGTTCTTC.

This chain uses TRBV5-6 with TRBJ2-3, with D possibly matching TRBD2 (6 bases). This CDR3 is built from 16 residues. CDR1 and CDR2 from the germline V gene are SGHDT and YYEEEE. V lost 0 bases, J lost 0 bases, and 11 bases lay in between. CDR3 region: CASSLVLAESTDTQYF. Here the CDR3 DNA reads TGTGCCAGCAGCTTGGTACTAGCAGAGAGCACAGATACGCAGTATTTT.

The V gene is TRBV18, the J gene TRBJ2-7; D is perhaps TRBD1 (5 bases). Germline V gives CDR1 KGHSH, CDR2 LQKENI. This CDR3 region has 14 residues. V dropped 3 bases and J dropped 1 base, with 10 bases sitting between them. CDR3 loop: CASSPPGLSYEQYF. As DNA, the CDR3 is TGTGCCAGCTCACCCCCAGGGTTGTCCTACGAGCAGTACTTC.

The genes are TRBV19 and TRBJ2-2, with TRBD2 identical over 16 bases. The CDR3 has 19 residues. Germline CDR1 and CDR2: LNHDA and SQIVND (reference sequence). The J segment lost 3 bases and the V segment lost 4 bases, leaving 8 bases of the junction unmatched. The CDR3, as DNA: TGTGCCAGTAGTAGCCTCGGGACTAGCGGGGGGGCTTACACCGGGGAGCTGTTTTTT. It is translated as CASSSLGTSGGAYTGELFF.

CDR3 DNA: TGTGCCAGCAGCCCCCTGACTAGCGGAGCTTACAATGAGCAGTTCTTC. It codes for CASSPLTSGAYNEQFF. V and J are TRBV3-1 (or the pseudogene TRBV3-2) and TRBJ2-1; 9 bases map to TRBD2. Looked up from germline, CDR1 is LGHDT and CDR2 is YNNKEL (reference sequence). The CDR3 runs 16 residues. J was trimmed by 4 bases and V by 4 bases; bases with no gene match: 8.

The chain couples TRBV19 to TRBJ1-5; D might be TRBD1 (6 bases). CDR1 is LNHDA and CDR2 is SQIVND in the germline V gene (reference sequence). Trimming removed 5 bases from V and 3 bases from J, with 14 bases in between. The CDR3 sequence is 15 residues long. The CDR3 loop reads CASSFLDSVNQPQHF. The CDR3 nucleotides read TGTGCCAGTAGTTTCTTGGACAGTGTCAATCAGCCCCAGCATTTT.

The chain recombines TRBV2 with TRBJ2-7; 9 bases match TRBD1. After removal of 6 bases from V and 4 bases from J, the junction contained 4 bases not matched to a gene. The CDR3 is 13 residues long. Germline V gives CDR1 SNHLY, CDR2 FYNNEI. Here the CDR3 reads CASRGTGKYEQYF. The CDR3 DNA reads TGTGCCAGCAGAGGGACAGGGAAGTACGAGCAGTACTTC.

The V gene is TRBV6-1, the J gene TRBJ1-2; TRBD1 might be the D (5 bases). CDR1 and CDR2 (germline): MNHNS, SASEGT. The CDR3 has 15 residues. Trimming cost V 1 base and J 7 bases, with 16 bases left between them. CDR3 residues: CASSEVFGGAIGYTF. DNA of the CDR3: TGTGCCAGCAGTGAAGTGTTTGGAGGGGCGATTGGCTACACCTTC.

This chain links TRBV11-2 with TRBJ1-1; 7 positions agree with TRBD1. CDR3 length: 15 amino acids. V shed 5 bases and J 1 base; nucleotides not matched to a gene: 7. The germline V gene encodes CDR1 SGHAT and CDR2 FQNNGV. CDR3 amino acids: CASSGSGQPNTEAFF. CDR3 bases: TGTGCCAGCAGCGGATCGGGACAGCCGAACACTGAAGCTTTCTTT.

This clone was picked up a small number of times. The rearrangement joins TRBV30 to TRBJ2-3; perhaps TRBD2 as D (6 bases). Trimming took 2 bases from V and 1 from J, leaving 10 bases between them. Germline CDR1 and CDR2: GTSNPN and SVGIG (reference sequence). The CDR3 consists of 14 residues. The CDR3, as DNA: TGTGCCTGGAGTACCGGGAGAGGCACAGATACGCAGTATTTT. Residues: CAWSTGRGTDTQYF.